These 6 T cell receptor beta chains came from one sample sequenced in a study of blood T cell repertoires in COVID-19. Data came from immunoSEQ multiplex PCR; TCRdb stores just in-frame clones and leaves some out. The sample has over 200,000 clones, 88% seen once. The sample consisted of peripheral blood. These receptors originate from a human donor in a cohort sampled during active COVID-19.

The chain has TRBV6-1 and TRBJ2-6, with TRBD2 as a possible D gene (5 bases). V gave up 2 bases and J gave up 1 base, with 6 bases separating them. Germline loops: CDR1 MNHNS, CDR2 SASEGT. This CDR3 comprises 15 residues. The CDR3 nucleotides are TGTGCCAGCAGTGAATCGGGATCTGGGGCCAACGTCCTGACTTTC. Translation gives CASSESGSGANVLTF.

The chain uses TRBV28 and TRBJ2-7; 10 nucleotides match TRBD2. Per the germline V gene, CDR1 is MDHEN and CDR2 is SYDVKM. The CDR3 is 17 amino acids. Germline trimming cut 3 bases from V and 1 base from J; bases unmatched to any gene: 9. The DNA of the CDR3 is TGTGCCAGCAGTTTCTCCCTAGCGGGAGTTCGGTCCTACGAGCAGTACTTC. Amino acid sequence: CASSFSLAGVRSYEQYF. Using reference TRBV28 and TRBJ2-7 for the parts outside the CDR3, the full variable domain is DVKVTQSSRYLVKRTGEKVFLECVQDMDHENMFWYRQDPGLGLRLIYFSYDVKMKEKGDIPEGYSVSREKKERFSLILESASTNQTSMYLCASSFSLAGVRSYEQYFGPGTRLTVT.

The rearrangement uses TRBV7-2 and TRBJ1-1; D is ambiguous. Per germline, CDR1 SGHTA and CDR2 FQGNSA. The V gene lost 2 bases and the J gene lost 1 base, with 8 bases spanning the gap. The CDR3 runs to 14 residues. The CDR3 DNA follows: TGTGCCAGCAGCTTATCTCGCGGGAACACTGAAGCTTTCTTT. Translating it yields CASSLSRGNTEAFF.

This chain links TRBV5-1 with TRBJ2-7; 10 nucleotides match TRBD1. From germline, CDR1 is SGHRS and CDR2 YFSETQ. V shed 0 bases, J shed 1 base, and the junction held 4 bases outside the gene matches. CDR3 size: 16 residues. The CDR3 DNA reads TGCGCCAGCAGCTTGGCCAGGACAGGGGGTTCCTACGAGCAGTACTTC. Translated, it gives CASSLARTGGSYEQYF.

The rearrangement uses TRBV7-6 and TRBJ2-7; 14 nucleotides align to TRBD2. CDR3 length equals 18 residues. Germline V gene sequence: CDR1 SGHVS, CDR2 FNYEAQ. V shed 5 bases, J shed 0 bases, and the junction held 9 bases outside the gene matches. CDR3 amino acids: CASSRGLAGAYRSYEQYF. The CDR3 nucleotides read TGTGCCAGCAGCCGGGGACTAGCGGGGGCATACCGCTCCTACGAGCAGTACTTC.

This clone occurred once. V usage is TRBV9 and J usage is TRBJ2-3; D unresolved. Per the germline V gene, CDR1 is SGDLS and CDR2 is YYNGEE. Trimming stripped 2 bases from V and 5 bases from J, with 6 bases between. The CDR3 contains 12 residues. The CDR3 DNA follows: TGTGCCAGCAGCGTTCCGGGAGATACGCAGTATTTT. Its protein is CASSVPGDTQYF.